These 28 T cell receptor beta chains were sequenced from one sample in a study of blood T cell repertoires in COVID-19. Sequencing was performed with immunoSEQ multiplex PCR; in TCRdb, only in-frame clones are kept and a portion is missing. Seen here are roughly 110,000 clones, over 65% observed once, and the top ten hold under 9.5%. Source material: peripheral blood. The receptors were sampled from a woman aged 40 to 49 with acute or convalescent COVID-19.

CDR3 sequence (DNA): TGCAGCGTTCCTGGTACGGGAAACACTGAAGCTTTCTTT. As protein: CSVPGTGNTEAFF. The chain is built from TRBV29-1 and TRBJ1-1; D unclear. V lost 5 bases and J 2 bases, leaving 12 bases between the germline ends. The germline V gene has CDR1 SQVTM and CDR2 ANQGSEA. The CDR3 loop spans 13 amino acids.

The V call is TRBV11-2, the J call TRBJ2-5; TRBD2 aligns across 8 bases. Germline V gives CDR1 SGHAT, CDR2 FQNNGV. Unmatched junction bases numbered 4, after V lost 4 bases and J lost 0 bases. This CDR3 comprises 15 residues. The CDR3 nucleotides are TGTGCCAGCAGCTCGGGGGGGACGTACCAAGAGACCCAGTACTTC. Protein sequence: CASSSGGTYQETQYF.

The chain uses TRBV13 and TRBJ1-1; D is uncertain. Deletions cut 0 bases from V and 0 bases from J, with 11 bases between. Germline lookup yields CDR1 PRHDT and CDR2 FYEKMQ (reference sequence). This CDR3 has 16 residues. In nucleotides, the CDR3 is TGTGCCAGCAGCTTAGGGGGCAGGTCTATGAACACTGAAGCTTTCTTT. Its translation is CASSLGGRSMNTEAFF.

In this sample, this clone turned up a few times. The chain joins TRBV2 to TRBJ2-7, with TRBD1 matching 7 bases. V gave up 1 base and J gave up 3 bases; unmatched junction bases: 0. Germline V gene lookup returns CDR1 SNHLY and CDR2 FYNNEI. The CDR3 totals 13 residues. The CDR3 DNA reads TGTGCCAGCAGTGAAGACAGGGGCTACGAGCAGTACTTC. It encodes CASSEDRGYEQYF.

This chain uses TRBV10-1 with TRBJ2-1, with 8 positions matching TRBD1. With 4 bases clipped from V and 0 bases from J, the junction kept 2 bases outside the gene matches. CDR1 is WNHNN and CDR2 is SYGVQD in the germline V gene (reference sequence). There are 15 residues in the CDR3. Here the CDR3 DNA reads TGCGCCAGCAGTGGGGACAGGAACTCCTACAATGAGCAGTTCTTC. It is translated as CASSGDRNSYNEQFF.

The chain joins TRBV3-1 (or the pseudogene TRBV3-2) to TRBJ2-7; 7 nucleotides match TRBD1. In germline, CDR1 is LGHDT, CDR2 YNNKEL (reference sequence). V lost 4 bases and J lost 3; bases outside the gene matches: 3. CDR3 size: 13 residues. The CDR3 protein is CASSRGQFYEQYF. The DNA for the CDR3 is TGTGCCAGCAGCCGGGGACAGTTCTACGAGCAGTACTTC.

The J gene is TRBJ2-3, the V gene TRBV2, with 7 bases matching TRBD2. V dropped 6 bases and J dropped 2; count of bases not matched to a gene: 11. This CDR3 has 16 residues. CDR1 is SNHLY and CDR2 is FYNNEI in the germline V gene. DNA for the CDR3: TGTGCCAGCAGCAAGCGGGGCCTCGCCGCCACAGATACGCAGTATTTT. Its protein product is CASSKRGLAATDTQYF.

This clone appeared a single time. This rearrangement joins TRBV6-1 to TRBJ1-1; D is possibly TRBD1 (5 bases). Germline V gene lookup returns CDR1 MNHNS and CDR2 SASEGT. V was shortened by 5 bases and J by 6 bases, with 16 bases between the two germline ends. This CDR3 has 14 residues. Here the CDR3 reads CASSLPRDGAEAFF. Written as DNA, the CDR3 is TGTGCCAGCAGTCTCCCCAGGGATGGGGCTGAAGCTTTCTTT.

This sequence joins TRBV6-2 or TRBV6-3 and TRBJ2-3; possible D gene TRBD2, 6 bases. The CDR3 length is 15 residues. Trimming stripped 5 bases from V and 2 bases from J, with 14 bases between. Germline V lookup: CDR1 MNHEY, CDR2 SVGEGT. The CDR3 spells CASSKGLLLTDTQYF. The CDR3 region has the DNA TGTGCCAGCAGTAAGGGACTTTTACTCACAGATACGCAGTATTTT.

This clone appeared a single time. DNA of the CDR3: TGTGCCAGCAGTCGGGGGGGAGACAAAAACATTCAGTACTTC. This sequence encodes CASSRGGDKNIQYF. This sequence joins TRBV7-2 and TRBJ2-4; 8 bases align to TRBD2. CDR1 SGHTA and CDR2 FQGNSA come from the germline V gene. The CDR3 has 14 amino acids. The V gene end was trimmed by 6 bases and the J gene end by 3 bases; junction bases not matched to a gene: 4.

This clone was counted a single time. V and J are TRBV16 and TRBJ2-1, with a possible D match to TRBD1 (5 bases). Between the trimmed V and J ends, which lost 4 bases and 6 bases, there was a span of 13 bases. Germline V gives CDR1 KGHSY, CDR2 FQNENV. This CDR3 comprises 14 residues. CDR3 bases: TGTGCCAGCAGCCGACCCCAACAGGCCAATGAGCAGTTCTTC. Translating gives CASSRPQQANEQFF.

V is TRBV6-5 and J is TRBJ1-2; D might be TRBD1 (5 bases). Trimming removed 10 bases at V and 2 bases at J, with 8 bases between. CDR3 length: 11 residues. Germline CDR1 is MNHEY and CDR2 is SVGAGI. The CDR3 bases are TGTGCCACACAGGAGAACTATGGCTACACCTTC. Translation: CATQENYGYTF.

V is TRBV6-5 and J is TRBJ1-3, with 7 nucleotides matching TRBD1. Germline assignment: CDR1 MNHEY and CDR2 SVGAGI. The CDR3 totals 14 residues. J gave up 2 bases and V 6 bases, and 4 bases lay outside the gene matches. DNA for the CDR3: TGTGCCAGCAGACTGACAGGGACTGGAAACACCATATATTTT. Residues: CASRLTGTGNTIYF.

The chain employs TRBV12-5 and TRBJ2-1; 10 bases agree with TRBD1. The CDR3 loop spans 14 amino acids. The trim removed 5 bases at V and 7 bases at J, leaving 5 bases unmatched. CDR1 is LGHNT and CDR2 is FRNRAP in the germline V gene. The chain's CDR3 is CASGLGTGENEQFF. The CDR3 DNA is TGTGCTAGTGGTCTAGGGACAGGGGAGAATGAGCAGTTCTTC.

This sequence joins TRBV30 and TRBJ2-3; D is possibly TRBD2 (5 bases). V lost 0 bases, J lost 7 bases, and 14 bases lay in between. The germline V gene has CDR1 GTSNPN and CDR2 SVGIG (reference sequence). The CDR3 runs 14 residues. The CDR3 sequence: CAWSVLRRVNTQYF. The CDR3 DNA follows: TGTGCCTGGAGTGTACTGAGGCGGGTCAATACGCAGTATTTT.

CDR3 protein: CASSLTGTGVYQPQHF. As DNA, the CDR3 is TGTGCCAGTAGTTTAACCGGGACAGGGGTGTATCAGCCCCAGCATTTT. The chain carries TRBV19 and TRBJ1-5; TRBD1 matches at 10 bases. Germline CDR1 reads LNHDA; CDR2 reads SQIVND (reference sequence). V lost 5 bases, J lost 5 bases, and 9 bases stayed unmatched. The length of the CDR3 is 16 residues.

The chain is built from TRBV6-1 and TRBJ1-4; TRBD1 is a possible D gene (5 bases). The CDR3 loop spans 15 amino acids. With 1 base removed from V and 3 bases from J, the gap between germline ends came to 9 bases. The germline V gene has CDR1 MNHNS and CDR2 SASEGT. The CDR3 loop is CASSEGQGPNEKLFF. The CDR3 DNA reads as TGTGCCAGCAGTGAAGGGCAGGGCCCTAATGAAAAACTGTTTTTT.

This chain joins TRBV5-8 and TRBJ1-3; 12 nucleotides match TRBD1. There are 14 residues in the CDR3. Germline CDR1 SGHTS, CDR2 YDEGEE. V shed 3 bases and J 14 bases; nucleotides not matched to a gene: 9. This chain's CDR3 is CASSSTGTGGSLYF. CDR3 in DNA: TGTGCCAGCAGCTCCACCGGGACAGGGGGCTCCCTATATTTT.

This rearrangement joins TRBV7-9 to TRBJ2-3; perhaps TRBD1 as D (5 bases). Trimming pared 4 bases from V and 5 bases from J, leaving 7 bases between. The CDR3 is 12 amino acids. Germline CDR1 and CDR2: SEHNR and FQNEAQ (reference sequence). DNA for the CDR3: TGTGCCAGCAGCTCAGGGCTAGATACGCAGTATTTT. It encodes CASSSGLDTQYF.

V and J are TRBV7-2 and TRBJ1-1; D not certain. CDR1 is SGHTA and CDR2 is FQGNSA in the germline V gene. Between the trimmed V and J ends, which lost 4 bases and 7 bases, there was a span of 16 bases. CDR3 size: 14 residues. In DNA, the CDR3 is TGTGCCAGCAGCTCGGGTAGATGGGAGGGTGAAGCTTTCTTT. Translated: CASSSGRWEGEAFF.

This chain connects TRBV19 to TRBJ2-7, with TRBD1 identical over 7 bases. CDR1 is LNHDA, CDR2 SQIVND, per germline (reference sequence). V trimming: 3 bases; J trimming: 2 bases; junction bases outside the gene matches: 7. The CDR3 runs 15 residues. The CDR3 nucleotides are TGTGCCAGTAGTATCGGAGAGGGGGCCCCCTACGAGCAGTACTTC. It translates to CASSIGEGAPYEQYF. The whole variable domain, remainder taken from reference TRBV19 and TRBJ2-7, is DGGITQSPKYLFRKEGQNVTLSCEQNLNHDAMYWYRQDPGQGLRLIYYSQIVNDFQKGDIAEGYSVSREKKESFPLTVTSAQKNPTAFYLCASSIGEGAPYEQYFGPGTRLTVT.

The chain recombines TRBV11-2 with TRBJ2-3, with 9 bases aligning to TRBD2. V lost 2 bases and J lost 1; bases outside the gene matches: 4. This CDR3 contains 16 residues. The germline gives CDR1 SGHAT, CDR2 FQNNGV. The CDR3, as DNA: TGTGCCAGCAGCTTACTAGCGGGACGGGGCACAGATACGCAGTATTTT. It is translated as CASSLLAGRGTDTQYF.

The chain uses TRBV19 and TRBJ1-4; D possibly corresponds to TRBD1 (6 bases). Looked up from germline, CDR1 is LNHDA and CDR2 is SQIVND (reference sequence). The CDR3 runs 13 residues. V shed 7 bases and J shed 8 bases, with 14 bases lying between them. The CDR3 DNA reads TGTGCCAGTATGTTGAGGGGGGGCGAAAAACTGTTTTTT. Protein: CASMLRGGEKLFF.

This chain links TRBV7-8 with TRBJ2-3; D could derive from TRBD1 or TRBD2 (5 bases each). Trimming removed 5 bases at V and 0 bases at J, with 15 bases between. The CDR3 spans 16 residues. Germline CDR1 reads SGHVS; CDR2 reads FQNEAQ. As DNA, the CDR3 is TGTGCCAGCAGCCGAGAGGGGCTCCTCAGCACAGATACGCAGTATTTT. This gives the protein CASSREGLLSTDTQYF.

The chain uses TRBV19 and TRBJ2-7; TRBD2 aligns across 10 bases. CDR3 length equals 15 residues. The V gene's germline CDR1 is LNHDA and CDR2 SQIVND (reference sequence). The V segment lost 7 bases and the J segment 4 bases; nucleotides outside the gene matches: 10. The CDR3 nucleotides read TGTGCCAGTACCCCGAGTGGACTAGCGGTTTACGAGCAGTACTTC. Protein: CASTPSGLAVYEQYF.

The chain employs TRBV6-5 and TRBJ1-5; the D gene is possibly TRBD1 (6 bases). The length of the CDR3 is 14 residues. CDR1 is MNHEY, CDR2 SVGAGI, per germline. Trimming took 5 bases from V and 5 from J, leaving 13 bases between them. This chain's CDR3 is CASSPRGGDQPQHF. In DNA, the CDR3 is TGTGCCAGCAGTCCCAGGGGTGGCGATCAGCCCCAGCATTTT.

The chain recombines TRBV7-2 with TRBJ1-2; no clear D gene. The V end was cut by 4 bases, the J end by 7 bases, with 10 bases between. The CDR3 covers 12 residues. CDR1 and CDR2 from the germline V gene are SGHTA and FQGNSA. In nucleotides, the CDR3 is TGTGCCAGCAGCTCGCGGGCTGGTGGCTACACCTTC. Translation gives CASSSRAGGYTF.

J is TRBJ2-5 and V is TRBV5-5, with a weak D call TRBD1 (6 bases). This CDR3 has 17 residues. V lost 2 bases and J lost 0, with 17 bases in between. Per germline, CDR1 SGHKS and CDR2 YYEKEE (reference sequence). The CDR3 protein is CASSLGYWGPDQETQYF. The CDR3 nucleotides read TGTGCCAGCAGCTTAGGTTATTGGGGGCCCGACCAAGAGACCCAGTACTTC.